Described below is a single T cell receptor (beta chain) sequence and its context. The junction does not match germline at one end; this may be a read error. The sample is drawn from a study of CD4 and CD8 cells across lung adenocarcinoma regions. The length of the CDR3 is 11 residues. CDR1 is MNHEY and CDR2 is SMNVEV in the germline V gene (reference sequence). A single record per CDR3 protein comes from TCRdb applying MiXCR to the PCR reads. The sample gives nearly 9,500 distinct CDR3 sequences, around half of which show up once; about 45% is in the top ten. The patients had localized lung adenocarcinoma, a non-small cell subtype.

The sequence was obtained from a female donor with lung adenocarcinoma. The CD4 and CD8 labels of this study may be unreliable. The sequencing input was CD8+ T cells from the margin of a lung tumor. V usage is TRBV27 and J usage is TRBJ2-5, with unresolved D. The CDR3 loop reads CASGAPETQYF. In DNA, the CDR3 is TGTGCCAGCGGTGCTCCAGAGACCCAGTACTTT.